There are a few counts of the clone carrying this T cell receptor (beta chain). This record belongs to a study of blood T cell repertoires in COVID-19. Study summary: Researchers got acute and convalescent COVID-19 samples from the United States, Italy and Spain. Nucleic acid was either cDNA or gDNA, and it came from T cells, B-cell-depleted T cells, or PBMCs.

V dropped 0 bases and J dropped 7; count of bases not matched to a gene: 4. The CDR3 contains 16 residues. Germline CDR1 reads MNHEY; CDR2 reads SVGAGI. In the original workflow: Amplification of reference gene primers was used by the study to estimate nucleated cell counts. The data were produced by immunoSEQ multiplex PCR, yet TCRdb's version contains in-frame clones alone and is incomplete. The D gene and trimming were derived from the DNA, and the V and J assignments and clone size from that table. The table has around 130,000 clones, over 75% seen once. The chain links TRBV6-5 to TRBJ2-1, with 12 bases matching TRBD1. The source material was peripheral blood. The TCR was taken from a woman in her 70s with acute or convalescent COVID-19. The CDR3 loop is CASSYSGTGGWNEQFF. The CDR3 bases are TGTGCCAGCAGTTACTCTGGGACAGGGGGCTGGAATGAGCAGTTCTTC.